What follows are 22 T cell receptor beta chains derived from one specimen sequenced in a study of Graves' ophthalmopathy and Graves' hyperthyroidism. RNA transcripts were the source from which TCR beta CDR3 regions were amplified. Second-round multiplex PCR followed a first-round RT-PCR using HTBI primers. MiXCR, run by TCRdb on the multiplex PCR reads, gives a single entry per CDR3 protein. Of about 1.1 million distinct CDR3 sequences detected, roughly 35% appear once; the ten largest clones hold approximately 12%. Sequencing used peripheral blood or thyroid tissue (not recorded which). Receptors were obtained from an adult man with Graves' hyperthyroidism.

V usage is TRBV15 and J usage is TRBJ1-1; D might be TRBD1 (5 bases). V lost 10 bases and J 1 base, leaving 22 bases between the germline ends. CDR1 is LNHNV and CDR2 is YYDKDF in the germline V gene (reference sequence). There are 16 residues in the CDR3. The DNA of the CDR3 is TGTGCCAGCGGCAGGGAGAGGAGGGGATGGAACACTGAAGCTTTCTTT. Translation: CASGRERRGWNTEAFF.

This clonotype was found many times. The V gene is TRBV7-2, the J gene TRBJ2-7, with D unresolved. The CDR3 totals 15 residues. Trimming cost V 0 bases and J 3 bases, with 12 bases left between them. Germline V gene sequence: CDR1 SGHTA, CDR2 FQGNSA. The CDR3 DNA follows: TGTGCCAGCAGCTTAGCTAGGCCCCCGAGCTACGAGCAGTACTTC. This codes for CASSLARPPSYEQYF.

A few counts support this clonotype. V usage is TRBV3-1 and J usage is TRBJ1-1; TRBD1 is a possible D gene (6 bases). The germline V and J ends were trimmed by 1 base and 11 bases, with 11 bases remaining between them. This CDR3 has 12 amino acids. Germline-derived CDR1 and CDR2 are LGHDT and YNNKEL (reference sequence). The CDR3 loop is CASSQAKQGAFF. As DNA, the CDR3 is TGTGCCAGCAGCCAAGCAAAGCAGGGGGCTTTCTTT. Full variable domain (missing parts from reference TRBV3-1 and TRBJ1-1): DTAVSQTPKYLVTQMGNDKSIKCEQNLGHDTMYWYKQDSKKFLKIMFSYNNKELIINETVPNRFSPKSPDKAHLNLHINSLELGDSAVYFCASSQAKQGAFFGQGTRLTVV.

This clonotype was found a few times. The chain couples TRBV7-9 to TRBJ2-7; TRBD1 is a possible D gene (6 bases). Per the germline V gene, CDR1 is SEHNR and CDR2 is FQNEAQ (reference sequence). Trimming left V 5 bases short and J 12 bases short, with 23 bases between. This CDR3 has 14 amino acids. CDR3 DNA sequence: TGTGCCAGCAGCAGATCGAACCGGGACAAGGAGTGGTACTTC. Amino acid sequence: CASSRSNRDKEWYF.

This clonotype turned up a few times. The chain recombines TRBV5-6 with TRBJ1-2; D is possibly TRBD1 (6 bases). Germline V lookup: CDR1 SGHDT, CDR2 YYEEEE. CDR3 length: 15 amino acids. The V end lost 0 bases, the J end lost 4 bases, and 13 bases lay between the germline ends. The CDR3 DNA reads TGTGCCAGCAGCTTGGGGGCAGGGGAGAGCTATGGCTACACCTTC. Translating gives CASSLGAGESYGYTF.

This clonotype came up many times. The CDR3 nucleotides are TGTGCCAGCAGCGGACATATTCTGTTTTTT. It encodes CASSGHILFF. The chain is built from TRBV7-8 and TRBJ1-4; weak D call: TRBD1 (5 bases). This CDR3 comprises 10 residues. CDR1 SGHVS and CDR2 FQNEAQ come from the germline V gene. With 5 bases removed from V and 14 bases from J, the gap between germline ends came to 9 bases.

This clonotype was observed a handful of times. V is TRBV5-1 and J is TRBJ2-6; D gene uncertain. V lost 0 bases and J lost 0, with 10 bases in between. The length of the CDR3 is 17 residues. Germline CDR1 and CDR2: SGHRS and YFSETQ. The CDR3 DNA reads TGCGCCAGCAGCTTGGCAGGTGTCTACTCTGGGGCCAACGTCCTGACTTTC. This codes for CASSLAGVYSGANVLTF.

This clonotype was detected only a few times. The chain employs TRBV5-1 and TRBJ2-2; 12 nucleotides line up with TRBD2. The germline V gene encodes CDR1 SGHRS and CDR2 YFSETQ. This CDR3 spans 19 amino acids. J was trimmed by 0 bases and V by 2 bases; bases with no gene match: 8. The CDR3 region is CASSFPLAGGSSNTGELFF. CDR3 bases: TGCGCCAGCAGCTTCCCTCTAGCGGGAGGGTCCTCGAACACCGGGGAGCTGTTTTTT.

The chain uses TRBV29-1 and TRBJ1-4; tentatively, D is TRBD1 (6 bases). CDR3 length: 14 amino acids. CDR1 is SQVTM and CDR2 is ANQGSEA in the germline V gene. Trimming removed 4 bases at V and 0 bases at J, with 9 bases between. This CDR3 is CSVGTDATNEKLFF. CDR3 in DNA: TGCAGCGTTGGGACAGATGCAACTAATGAAAAACTGTTTTTT.

The CDR3 coding sequence is TGTGCCAGCAGCTCCTTTCGTGGCAGGGAAGAGACCCAGTACTTC. The encoded protein is CASSSFRGREETQYF. The J gene is TRBJ2-5, the V gene TRBV7-2; D is possibly TRBD1 (5 bases). Trimming left V 4 bases short and J 3 bases short, with 15 bases between. This CDR3 contains 15 residues. Germline V gives CDR1 SGHTA, CDR2 FQGNSA.

This chain connects TRBV2 to TRBJ1-2; perhaps TRBD1 as D (5 bases). V shed 6 bases and J shed 2 bases, with 10 bases lying between them. CDR1 is SNHLY and CDR2 is FYNNEI in the germline V gene. This CDR3 has 13 amino acids. CDR3 nucleotide sequence: TGTGCCAGCAGGAAGACAGCAAACTATGGCTACACCTTC. Its translation is CASRKTANYGYTF.

Points on this clonotype: The germline gene is not matched at one end of the junction; a read error may be the cause. J is TRBJ2-6 and V is TRBV29-1; D could derive from TRBD1 or TRBD2 (5 bases each). The germline V gene has CDR1 SQVTM and CDR2 ANQGSEA. This CDR3 spans 11 amino acids. CDR3 sequence reads: CSVVGGRAEAF. In DNA, the CDR3 is TGCAGCGTTGTTGGGGGAAGGGCTGAAGCTTTC.

This clonotype was seen at least ten times. The chain couples TRBV7-9 to TRBJ1-5; the D gene is possibly TRBD1 (5 bases). Trimming took off 1 base at V and 10 bases at J, with 23 bases between the two ends. Germline assignment: CDR1 SEHNR and CDR2 FQNEAQ (reference sequence). This CDR3 contains 17 residues. CDR3 nucleotides: TGTGCCAGCAGCTTAGGGGGCCGGGGCAGGCAGCTGGGTCCCCAGCATTTT. Translating gives CASSLGGRGRQLGPQHF. The whole variable domain, remainder taken from reference TRBV7-9 and TRBJ1-5, is DTGVSQNPRHKITKRGQNVTFRCDPISEHNRLYWYRQTLGQGPEFLTYFQNEAQLEKSRLLSDRFSAERPKGSFSTLEIQRTEQGDSAMYLCASSLGGRGRQLGPQHFGDGTRLSIL.

J is TRBJ1-6 and V is TRBV7-9; possible D gene TRBD1, 5 bases. Germline V gives CDR1 SEHNR, CDR2 FQNEAQ (reference sequence). V lost 11 bases to trimming and J lost 7 bases, with 21 bases between them. There are 15 residues in the CDR3. The CDR3 protein is CAWSVIRGVNSPLHF. CDR3 in DNA: TGTGCCTGGAGTGTAATTAGGGGAGTGAATTCACCCCTCCACTTT.

The chain uses TRBV2 and TRBJ2-2; 8 nucleotides agree with TRBD1. The CDR3 is made up of 15 amino acids. The germline V gene has CDR1 SNHLY and CDR2 FYNNEI. The J segment lost 7 bases and the V segment lost 6 bases, leaving 10 bases of the junction unmatched. CDR3 loop: CASSDGQGGHGELFF. CDR3 coding DNA: TGTGCCAGCAGCGACGGACAGGGTGGACACGGGGAGCTGTTTTTT.

The J gene is TRBJ1-2, the V gene TRBV29-1, with 7 bases that match TRBD1. V lost 8 bases to trimming and J lost 2 bases; unmatched junction nucleotides: 2. The CDR3 loop spans 11 amino acids. Germline CDR1 is SQVTM and CDR2 is ANQGSEA. The CDR3: CSLGQNYGYTF. DNA of the CDR3: TGCAGCTTGGGACAGAACTATGGCTACACCTTC.

Worth noting for this clonotype: Without the conserved terminal phenylalanine or tryptophan, this CDR3 likely stems from a read error. Because the CDR3's place on the DNA is in doubt, the DNA is left out and the CDR3 is given as listed by TCRdb. This chain uses TRBV10-3 with TRBJ2-7. Ends included, the CDR3 has 9 residues. The germline CDR1 and CDR2 sequences are ENHRY and SYGVKD. The CDR3 here is CAISETGVS.

This clonotype was recorded a few times. The chain combines TRBV4-1 with TRBJ2-7; maybe TRBD2 (6 bases). V was pared by 3 bases and J by 9 bases, with 18 bases between. CDR1 and CDR2 from the germline V gene are MGHRA and YSYEKL. This CDR3 is built from 14 residues. The CDR3 DNA is TGCGCCAGCAGCCAGGCCCCCGGGCTGGGAGGGCAGTACTTC. Residues: CASSQAPGLGGQYF.

The chain recombines TRBV29-1 with TRBJ2-7; TRBD1 matches at 12 bases. Germline CDR1 is SQVTM and CDR2 is ANQGSEA. The CDR3 covers 15 residues. After removal of 7 bases from V and 5 bases from J, the junction contained 12 bases not matched to a gene. CDR3 amino acids: CSAIPGTGGFNEQYF. The CDR3 DNA reads as TGCAGCGCGATCCCCGGGACAGGGGGCTTCAACGAGCAGTACTTC.

The rearrangement links TRBV6-5 to TRBJ1-2; possibly TRBD1 for D (5 bases). Germline CDR1 MNHEY, CDR2 SVGAGI. V lost 5 bases and J 10 bases, leaving 23 bases between the germline ends. The CDR3 runs to 15 residues. The CDR3 is CASSESAGTETTYTF. The DNA of the CDR3 is TGTGCCAGCAGTGAGTCGGCCGGGACCGAAACCACCTACACCTTC.

The chain uses TRBV25-1 and TRBJ2-7; D tentatively reads TRBD1 or TRBD2 (5 bases each). In germline, CDR1 is MGHDK, CDR2 SYGVNS. The CDR3 has 13 amino acids. V lost 1 base to trimming and J lost 5 bases, with 9 bases between them. Here the CDR3 reads CASSEFQGDEQYF. The CDR3 DNA reads TGTGCCAGCAGTGAATTCCAGGGAGACGAGCAGTACTTC.

This clonotype was detected a few times. This chain connects TRBV5-6 to TRBJ1-1; D is uncertain. Germline CDR1 and CDR2: SGHDT and YYEEEE. V lost 0 bases and J 1 base, leaving 10 bases between the germline ends. CDR3 length: 15 amino acids. The CDR3: CASSLVTPQNTEAFF. The CDR3 coding sequence is TGTGCCAGCAGCTTGGTGACCCCCCAGAACACTGAAGCTTTCTTT.